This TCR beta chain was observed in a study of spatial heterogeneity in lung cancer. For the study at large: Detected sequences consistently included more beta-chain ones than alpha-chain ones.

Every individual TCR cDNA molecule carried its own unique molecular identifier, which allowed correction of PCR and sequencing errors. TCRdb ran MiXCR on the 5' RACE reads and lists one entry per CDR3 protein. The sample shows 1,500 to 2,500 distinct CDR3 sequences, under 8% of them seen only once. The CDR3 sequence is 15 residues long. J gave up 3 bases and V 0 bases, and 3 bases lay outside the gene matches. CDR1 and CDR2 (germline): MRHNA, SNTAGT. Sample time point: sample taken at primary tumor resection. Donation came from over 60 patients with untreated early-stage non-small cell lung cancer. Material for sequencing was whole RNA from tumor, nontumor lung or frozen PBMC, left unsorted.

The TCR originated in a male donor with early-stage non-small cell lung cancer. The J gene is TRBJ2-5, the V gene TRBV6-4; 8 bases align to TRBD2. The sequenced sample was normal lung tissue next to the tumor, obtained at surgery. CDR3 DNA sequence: TGTGCCAGCAGTGACTCAAGCGGGGGTAAAGAGACCCAGTACTTC. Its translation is CASSDSSGGKETQYF.